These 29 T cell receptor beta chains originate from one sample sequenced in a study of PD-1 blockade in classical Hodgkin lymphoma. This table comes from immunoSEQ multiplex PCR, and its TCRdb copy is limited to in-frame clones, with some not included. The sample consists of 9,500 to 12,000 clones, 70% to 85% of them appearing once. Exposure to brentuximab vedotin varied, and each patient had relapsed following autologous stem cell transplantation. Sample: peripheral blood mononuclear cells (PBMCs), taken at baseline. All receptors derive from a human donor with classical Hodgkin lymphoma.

CDR3 nucleotides: TGTGCCAGCAGTCCTAGCGGGATAAGCTACGAGCAGTACTTC. Its protein product is CASSPSGISYEQYF. The gene calls are TRBV7-9 and TRBJ2-7, with TRBD2 matching over 9 bases. The junction had 6 bases not matched to a gene; V was cut back by 6 bases and J by 3 bases. Germline lookup yields CDR1 SEHNR and CDR2 FQNEAQ (reference sequence). The CDR3 is made up of 14 amino acids.

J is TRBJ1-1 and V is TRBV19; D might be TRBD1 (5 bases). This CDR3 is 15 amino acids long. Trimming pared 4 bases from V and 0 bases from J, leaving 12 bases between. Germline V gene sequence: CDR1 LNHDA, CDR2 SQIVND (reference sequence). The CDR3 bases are TGTGCCAGTAGTAACCAGGGACTCCTGAACACTGAAGCTTTCTTT. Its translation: CASSNQGLLNTEAFF.

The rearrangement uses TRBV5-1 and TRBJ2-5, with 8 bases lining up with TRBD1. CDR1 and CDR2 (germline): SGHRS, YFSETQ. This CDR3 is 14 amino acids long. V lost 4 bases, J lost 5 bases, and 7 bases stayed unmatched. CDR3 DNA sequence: TGCGCCAGCAGCCGTGGACAGGGTGGCGAGACCCAGTACTTC. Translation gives CASSRGQGGETQYF.

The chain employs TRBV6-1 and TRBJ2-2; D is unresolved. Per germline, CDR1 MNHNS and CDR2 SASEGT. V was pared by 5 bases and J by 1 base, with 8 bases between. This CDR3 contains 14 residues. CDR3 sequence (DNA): TGTGCCAGCAGTAGGACGGGGAACACCGGGGAGCTGTTTTTT. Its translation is CASSRTGNTGELFF.

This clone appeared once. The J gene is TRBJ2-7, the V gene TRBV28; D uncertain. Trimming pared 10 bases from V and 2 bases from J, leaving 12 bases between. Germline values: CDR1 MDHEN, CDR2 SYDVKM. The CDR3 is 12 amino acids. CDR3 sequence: CATRQTTYEQYF. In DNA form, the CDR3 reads TGTGCCACAAGACAAACGACCTACGAGCAGTACTTC.

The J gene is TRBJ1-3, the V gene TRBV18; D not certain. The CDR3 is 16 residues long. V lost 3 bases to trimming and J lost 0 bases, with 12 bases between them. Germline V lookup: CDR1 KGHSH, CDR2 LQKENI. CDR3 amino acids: CASSPRNRISGNTIYF. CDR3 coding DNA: TGTGCCAGCTCACCCCGGAACCGAATCTCTGGAAACACCATATATTTT.

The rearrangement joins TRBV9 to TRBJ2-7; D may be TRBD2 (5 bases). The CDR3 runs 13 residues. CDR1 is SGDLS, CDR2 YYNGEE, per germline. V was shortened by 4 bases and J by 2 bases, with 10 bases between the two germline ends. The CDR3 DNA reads TGTGCCAGCAGCCCCACAGCGGCCTACGAGCAGTACTTC. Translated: CASSPTAAYEQYF.

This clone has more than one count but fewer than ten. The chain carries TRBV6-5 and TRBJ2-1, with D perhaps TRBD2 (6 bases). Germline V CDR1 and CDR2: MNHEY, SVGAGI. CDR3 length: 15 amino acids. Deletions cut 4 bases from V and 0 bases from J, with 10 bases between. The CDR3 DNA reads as TGTGCCAGCAGTTTGGAGGGAAGCTCCTACAATGAGCAGTTCTTC. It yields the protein CASSLEGSSYNEQFF.

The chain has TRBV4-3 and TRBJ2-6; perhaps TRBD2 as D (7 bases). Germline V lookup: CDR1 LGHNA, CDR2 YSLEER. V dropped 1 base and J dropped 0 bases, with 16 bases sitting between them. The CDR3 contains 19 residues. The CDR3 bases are TGCGCCAGCAGCCAAGTCGTGGGGGAGGGGGGCTCTGGGGCCAACGTCCTGACTTTC. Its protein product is CASSQVVGEGGSGANVLTF.

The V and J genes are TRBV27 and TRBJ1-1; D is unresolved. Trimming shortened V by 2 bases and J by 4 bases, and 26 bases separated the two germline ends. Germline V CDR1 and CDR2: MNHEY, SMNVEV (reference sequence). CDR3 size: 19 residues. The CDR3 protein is CASSLIATWSDRPATEAFF. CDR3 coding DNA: TGTGCCAGCAGTTTAATCGCCACTTGGAGCGATCGACCTGCCACTGAAGCTTTCTTT.

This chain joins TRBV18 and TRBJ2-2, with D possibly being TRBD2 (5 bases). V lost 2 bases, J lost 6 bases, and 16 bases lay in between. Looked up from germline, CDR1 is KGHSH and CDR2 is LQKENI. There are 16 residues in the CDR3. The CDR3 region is CASSPVRPTLAGELFF. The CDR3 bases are TGTGCCAGCTCACCAGTCCGACCCACACTAGCCGGGGAGCTGTTTTTT.

The CDR3 loop reads CATSRVGPYGLKNTGELFF. The CDR3 DNA follows: TGTGCCACCAGCAGAGTAGGGCCCTACGGTTTGAAGAACACCGGGGAGCTGTTTTTT. The chain carries TRBV15 and TRBJ2-2; the D is unclear. This CDR3 spans 19 amino acids. Deletions cut 1 base from V and 1 base from J, with 19 bases between. CDR1 is LNHNV and CDR2 is YYDKDF in the germline V gene (reference sequence).

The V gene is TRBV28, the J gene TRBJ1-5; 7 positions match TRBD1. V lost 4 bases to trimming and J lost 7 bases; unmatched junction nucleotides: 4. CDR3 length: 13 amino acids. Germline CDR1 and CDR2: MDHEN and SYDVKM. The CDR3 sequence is CASSSQGVQPQHF. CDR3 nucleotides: TGTGCCAGCAGTTCTCAGGGGGTGCAGCCCCAGCATTTT.

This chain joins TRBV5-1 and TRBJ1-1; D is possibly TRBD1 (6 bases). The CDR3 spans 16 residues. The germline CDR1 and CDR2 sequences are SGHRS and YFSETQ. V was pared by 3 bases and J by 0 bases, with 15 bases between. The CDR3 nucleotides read TGCGCCAGCAGCTCGAACCCGACAGGTCTGAACACTGAAGCTTTCTTT. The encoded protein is CASSSNPTGLNTEAFF.

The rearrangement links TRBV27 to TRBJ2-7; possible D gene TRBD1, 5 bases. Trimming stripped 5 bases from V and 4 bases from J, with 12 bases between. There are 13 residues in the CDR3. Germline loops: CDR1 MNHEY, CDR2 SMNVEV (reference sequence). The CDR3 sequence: CASSRRQQYEQYF. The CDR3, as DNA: TGTGCCAGCAGTCGCAGACAGCAGTACGAGCAGTACTTC.

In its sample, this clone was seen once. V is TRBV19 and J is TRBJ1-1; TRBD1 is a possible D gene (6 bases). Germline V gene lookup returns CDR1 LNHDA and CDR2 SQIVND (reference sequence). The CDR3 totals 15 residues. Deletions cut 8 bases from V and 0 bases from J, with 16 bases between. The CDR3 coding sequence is TGTGCCAGTGTAAAATACAGGGCTATGAACACTGAAGCTTTCTTT. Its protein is CASVKYRAMNTEAFF.

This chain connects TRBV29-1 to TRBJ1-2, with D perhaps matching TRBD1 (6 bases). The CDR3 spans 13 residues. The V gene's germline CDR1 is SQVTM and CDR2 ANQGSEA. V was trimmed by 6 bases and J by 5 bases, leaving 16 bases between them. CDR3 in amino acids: CSVESRDIYGYTF. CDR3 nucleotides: TGCAGCGTCGAGTCCCGGGACATTTATGGCTACACCTTC.

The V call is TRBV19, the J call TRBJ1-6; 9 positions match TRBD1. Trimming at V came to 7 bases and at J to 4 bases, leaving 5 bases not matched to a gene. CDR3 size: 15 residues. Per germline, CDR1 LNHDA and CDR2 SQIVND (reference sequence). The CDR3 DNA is TGTGCCAGTACACAGGGGGCAAGTTATAATTCACCCCTCCACTTT. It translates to CASTQGASYNSPLHF.

CDR3 nucleotide sequence: TGTGCCTGGAGCCGGACAGGTTCTGGAAACACCATATATTTT. Amino acid sequence: CAWSRTGSGNTIYF. V usage is TRBV30 and J usage is TRBJ1-3; 7 bases are a match to TRBD1. V shed 3 bases, J shed 1 base, and the junction held 3 bases outside the gene matches. The CDR3 consists of 14 residues. Germline lookup yields CDR1 GTSNPN and CDR2 SVGIG (reference sequence).

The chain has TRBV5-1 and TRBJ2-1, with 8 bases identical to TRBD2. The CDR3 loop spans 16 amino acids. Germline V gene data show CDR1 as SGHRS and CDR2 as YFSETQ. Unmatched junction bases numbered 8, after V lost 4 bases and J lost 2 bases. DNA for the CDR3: TGCGCCAGCAGCAGAACAGCGGGAGTTCCCTACAATGAGCAGTTCTTC. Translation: CASSRTAGVPYNEQFF.

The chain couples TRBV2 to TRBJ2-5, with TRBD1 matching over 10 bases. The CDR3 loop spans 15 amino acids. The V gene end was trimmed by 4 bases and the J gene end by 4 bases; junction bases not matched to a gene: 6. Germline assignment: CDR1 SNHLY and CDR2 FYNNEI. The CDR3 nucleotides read TGTGCCAGCAGTGCGACAGGGGGCTGGCGAGAGACCCAGTACTTC. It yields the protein CASSATGGWRETQYF.

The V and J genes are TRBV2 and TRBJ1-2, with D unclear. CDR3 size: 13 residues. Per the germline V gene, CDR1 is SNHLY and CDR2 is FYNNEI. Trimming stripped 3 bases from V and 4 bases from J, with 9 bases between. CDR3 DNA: TGTGCCAGCAGTGATGTGGGCGTCTATGGCTACACCTTC. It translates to CASSDVGVYGYTF.

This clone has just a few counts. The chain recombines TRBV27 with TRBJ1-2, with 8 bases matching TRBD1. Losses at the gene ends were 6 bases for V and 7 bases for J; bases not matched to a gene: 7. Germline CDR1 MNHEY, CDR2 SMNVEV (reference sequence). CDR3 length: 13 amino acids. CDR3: CASSPDRDRGYTF. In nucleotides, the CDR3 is TGTGCCAGCAGCCCGGACAGGGATCGTGGCTACACCTTC.

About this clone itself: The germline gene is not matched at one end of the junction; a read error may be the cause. CDR3 nucleotides: TGCGCCAGCAGCCAGCCGTCGACTAGCGCGGCCCTCTTC. Amino acids: CASSQPSTSAALF. The chain couples TRBV4-1 to TRBJ2-1; 8 nucleotides agree with TRBD2. The germline V gene has CDR1 MGHRA and CDR2 YSYEKL. The CDR3 covers 13 residues.

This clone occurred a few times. The CDR3 sequence: CASSSAGWEYF. CDR3 in DNA: TGTGCCAGCAGTTCCGCGGGGTGGGAGTACTTC. The chain is built from TRBV6-5 and TRBJ2-5; tentative D call: TRBD2 (6 bases). Germline V lookup: CDR1 MNHEY, CDR2 SVGAGI. The V end was cut by 4 bases, the J end by 12 bases, with 12 bases between. This CDR3 contains 11 residues.

DNA for the CDR3: TGTGCCAGCAGTTTATTAGTCGGACAGGGGGCCGGTCAGCCCCAGCATTTT. Translating gives CASSLLVGQGAGQPQHF. This chain uses TRBV28 with TRBJ1-5, with TRBD1 matching over 11 bases. Per germline, CDR1 MDHEN and CDR2 SYDVKM. The CDR3 runs to 17 residues. The J segment lost 6 bases and the V segment lost 1 base, leaving 8 bases of the junction unmatched. Full variable domain (missing parts from reference TRBV28 and TRBJ1-5): DVKVTQSSRYLVKRTGEKVFLECVQDMDHENMFWYRQDPGLGLRLIYFSYDVKMKEKGDIPEGYSVSREKKERFSLILESASTNQTSMYLCASSLLVGQGAGQPQHFGDGTRLSIL.

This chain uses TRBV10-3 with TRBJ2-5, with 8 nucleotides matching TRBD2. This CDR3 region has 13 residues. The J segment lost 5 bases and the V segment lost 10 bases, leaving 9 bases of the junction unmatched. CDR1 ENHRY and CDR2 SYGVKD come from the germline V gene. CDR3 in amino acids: CATKTGGQETQYF. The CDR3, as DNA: TGTGCCACCAAAACGGGGGGGCAGGAGACCCAGTACTTC.

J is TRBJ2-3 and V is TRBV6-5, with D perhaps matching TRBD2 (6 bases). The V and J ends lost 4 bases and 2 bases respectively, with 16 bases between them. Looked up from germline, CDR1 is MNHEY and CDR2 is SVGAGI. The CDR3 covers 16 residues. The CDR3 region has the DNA TGTGCCAGCAGTTTCTCGACACGGGGGAACACAGATACGCAGTATTTT. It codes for CASSFSTRGNTDTQYF.

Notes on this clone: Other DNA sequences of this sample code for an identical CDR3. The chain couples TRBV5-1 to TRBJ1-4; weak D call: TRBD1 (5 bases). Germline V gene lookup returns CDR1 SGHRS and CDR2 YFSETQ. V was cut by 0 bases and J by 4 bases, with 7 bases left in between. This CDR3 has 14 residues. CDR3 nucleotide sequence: TGCGCCAGCAGCTTGGGGCAGGGTAATGAAAAACTGTTTTTT. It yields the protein CASSLGQGNEKLFF.